This TCR beta chain came from a study of blood T cell repertoires in COVID-19. Looking at the study overall: The origin of the acute and convalescent COVID-19 samples was the United States, Italy and Spain.

In the original analysis: Reference gene primer amplification yielded estimated nucleated cell counts. Measured with immunoSEQ multiplex PCR; TCRdb has only the in-frame clones, and not every one. V and J calls plus clone size are reproduced from that table; the DNA served to infer D and trimming. The table shows under 200,000 clones, with roughly 85% occurring only once. The CDR3 loop spans 13 amino acids. Looked up from germline, CDR1 is ENHRY and CDR2 is SYGVKD. Trimming removed 8 bases at V and 2 bases at J, with 7 bases between. Seattle-derived patients entered the study during active infection and were followed longitudinally.

This sequence joins TRBV10-3 and TRBJ2-6; weak D call: TRBD1 (5 bases). The sequencing sample was made of peripheral blood. This receptor was identified in a woman in her forties or fifties with COVID-19, enrolled during active disease. The CDR3 spells CAIGAAGANVLTF. DNA for the CDR3: TGTGCCATCGGGGCGGCTGGGGCCAACGTCCTGACTTTC.